This is a list of T cell receptor beta chains from one sample in a study of cytomegalovirus exposure and HLA in healthy donors. The method was immunoSEQ multiplex PCR; TCRdb's version includes in-frame clones alone and lacks a portion of them. Here the sample spans about 250,000 clones, approximately 85% being singletons. The sample consisted of PBMCs. All receptors derive from a girl aged 2 to 10 in good health and CMV-seronegative. Both conserved end residues are part of each CDR3. The D gene is left open where the match is weak. Part of the rows lack a size; the others show once, few, many or a class for expanded clones.

cdr3_aa: CASSPLGTQLSYEQYF; cdr3_nt: TGTGCCAGCAGCCCACTCGGGACACAGCTCTCCTACGAGCAGTACTTC; v_call: TRBV9; clone_size: .; d_call: .; j_call: TRBJ2-7
cdr3_aa: CASSPGGGSGNTIYF; cdr3_nt: TGTGCCAGCTCACCAGGAGGCGGCTCTGGAAACACCATATATTTT; v_call: TRBV18; clone_size: .; d_call: .; j_call: TRBJ1-3
cdr3_aa: CASSLGRAGTPLGEQYF; cdr3_nt: TGTGCCAGCAGCTTAGGTCGAGCGGGAACCCCCCTCGGCGAGCAGTACTTC; v_call: TRBV7-8; clone_size: .; d_call: TRBD2; j_call: TRBJ2-7
cdr3_aa: CASSRSRGVSYNEQFF; cdr3_nt: TGCGCCAGCAGCCGGTCTCGGGGGGTCTCCTACAATGAGCAGTTCTTC; v_call: TRBV4-1; clone_size: .; d_call: TRBD2; j_call: TRBJ2-1
cdr3_aa: CASSLASGLAGALRQETQYF; cdr3_nt: TGTGCCAGCAGCTTGGCATCGGGACTAGCGGGGGCACTTCGGCAAGAGACCCAGTACTTC; v_call: TRBV5-8; clone_size: .; d_call: TRBD2; j_call: TRBJ2-5
cdr3_aa: CASSGNRGRQETQYF; cdr3_nt: TGTGCCAGCAGCGGGAACAGGGGGCGGCAAGAGACCCAGTACTTC; v_call: TRBV5-6; clone_size: once; d_call: TRBD1; j_call: TRBJ2-5
cdr3_aa: CASSLQAGGYYEQYF; cdr3_nt: TGTGCCAGCAGCTTACAAGCGGGGGGATACTACGAGCAGTACTTC; v_call: TRBV7-2; clone_size: .; d_call: TRBD2; j_call: TRBJ2-7
cdr3_aa: CASSLNRLTLSNQPQHF; cdr3_nt: TGTGCCAGCAGTTTGAACAGGCTTACCCTTAGCAATCAGCCCCAGCATTTT; v_call: TRBV27; clone_size: .; d_call: .; j_call: TRBJ1-5
cdr3_aa: CASSAKTSGYEQYF; cdr3_nt: TGTGCCAGCAGTGCTAAAACTAGCGGCTACGAGCAGTACTTC; v_call: TRBV27; clone_size: .; d_call: TRBD2; j_call: TRBJ2-7
cdr3_aa: CASSLGLTGELFF; cdr3_nt: TGTGCCAGCTCACTTGGACTGACCGGGGAGCTGTTTTTT; v_call: TRBV18; clone_size: once; d_call: .; j_call: TRBJ2-2
cdr3_aa: CASSLSPDGTSTDTQYF; cdr3_nt: TGTGCCAGCAGTTTGTCCCCGGACGGGACTAGCACAGATACGCAGTATTTT; v_call: TRBV27; clone_size: once; d_call: .; j_call: TRBJ2-3
cdr3_aa: CASSQRQGTEAFF; cdr3_nt: TGCGCCAGCAGCCAGCGACAGGGTACTGAAGCTTTCTTT; v_call: TRBV4-1; clone_size: .; d_call: TRBD1; j_call: TRBJ1-1
cdr3_aa: CASSWEDRAYGYTF; cdr3_nt: TGTGCCAGCAGCTGGGAGGACAGGGCCTATGGCTACACCTTC; v_call: TRBV5-4; clone_size: few; d_call: TRBD1; j_call: TRBJ1-2
cdr3_aa: CAISAYVQGTNSPLHF; cdr3_nt: TGTGCCATCAGTGCCTACGTGCAGGGAACTAATTCACCCCTCCACTTT; v_call: TRBV10-3; clone_size: .; d_call: .; j_call: TRBJ1-6
cdr3_aa: CASSQDIRIAGGPNEQFF; cdr3_nt: TGTGCCAGCAGCCAAGATATAAGGATAGCGGGAGGGCCTAATGAGCAGTTCTTC; v_call: TRBV4-2; clone_size: .; d_call: TRBD2; j_call: TRBJ2-1
cdr3_aa: CASIFSGNTIYF; cdr3_nt: TGTGCCAGCATATTCTCTGGAAACACCATATATTTT; v_call: TRBV6-1; clone_size: .; d_call: .; j_call: TRBJ1-3
cdr3_aa: CASSYTDSVSGNTIYF; cdr3_nt: TGTGCCAGCAGTTACACGGACAGCGTCTCTGGAAACACCATATATTTT; v_call: TRBV6-5; clone_size: .; d_call: .; j_call: TRBJ1-3
cdr3_aa: CASSLVVVGGGGSPLHF; cdr3_nt: TGTGCCAGCAGCTTAGTAGTGGTTGGCGGGGGCGGTTCACCCCTCCACTTT; v_call: TRBV7-8; clone_size: .; d_call: .; j_call: TRBJ1-6
cdr3_aa: CASSYGGSTDTQYF; cdr3_nt: TGTGCCAGCAGTTACGGGGGGAGCACAGATACGCAGTATTTT; v_call: TRBV6-5; clone_size: .; d_call: .; j_call: TRBJ2-3
cdr3_aa: CAWSLRQGGNEQFF; cdr3_nt: TGTGCCTGGAGTCTGCGACAGGGTGGGAATGAGCAGTTCTTC; v_call: TRBV30; clone_size: .; d_call: TRBD1; j_call: TRBJ2-1
cdr3_aa: CASSPFRDGLAKNIQYF; cdr3_nt: TGTGCCAGCTCACCATTTCGGGATGGGCTAGCCAAAAACATTCAGTACTTC; v_call: TRBV18; clone_size: .; d_call: .; j_call: TRBJ2-4
cdr3_aa: CASSGVPGTSPKETQYF; cdr3_nt: TGTGCCAGCAGTGGGGTTCCCGGGACTAGTCCCAAAGAGACCCAGTACTTC; v_call: TRBV2; clone_size: .; d_call: TRBD2; j_call: TRBJ2-5
cdr3_aa: CASGGTGELFF; cdr3_nt: TGTGCCAGCGGGGGGACCGGGGAGCTGTTTTTT; v_call: TRBV19; clone_size: once; d_call: TRBD2; j_call: TRBJ2-2
cdr3_aa: CASSSRDRYYEQYF; cdr3_nt: TGTGCCAGCAGCTCCCGGGACAGATACTACGAGCAGTACTTC; v_call: TRBV11-2; clone_size: .; d_call: TRBD1; j_call: TRBJ2-7
cdr3_aa: CSVEGTTSTYEQYF; cdr3_nt: TGCAGCGTTGAAGGGACAACTAGCACCTACGAGCAGTACTTC; v_call: TRBV29-1; clone_size: .; d_call: .; j_call: TRBJ2-7
cdr3_aa: CASSKGQGTDTQYF; cdr3_nt: TGCGCCAGCAGCAAAGGACAGGGGACAGATACGCAGTATTTT; v_call: TRBV5-1; clone_size: few; d_call: TRBD1; j_call: TRBJ2-3
cdr3_aa: CASSLGAGPRSDTQYF; cdr3_nt: TGCGCCAGCAGCTTGGGGGCGGGACCCCGATCAGATACGCAGTATTTT; v_call: TRBV5-1; clone_size: .; d_call: .; j_call: TRBJ2-3
cdr3_aa: CASSLFGTGHYEQYF; cdr3_nt: TGTGCCAGCAGTTTATTCGGGACAGGGCACTACGAGCAGTACTTC; v_call: TRBV27; clone_size: once; d_call: TRBD1; j_call: TRBJ2-7
cdr3_aa: CATSRRMKTSYNEQFF; cdr3_nt: TGTGCCACCAGCAGACGGATGAAGACATCCTACAATGAGCAGTTCTTC; v_call: TRBV15; clone_size: once; d_call: .; j_call: TRBJ2-1
cdr3_aa: CATSREEGGPPEQFF; cdr3_nt: TGTGCCACCAGCAGAGAGGAAGGGGGCCCTCCTGAGCAGTTCTTC; v_call: TRBV15; clone_size: .; d_call: TRBD1; j_call: TRBJ2-1
cdr3_aa: CASSQPGQGSYEQYF; cdr3_nt: TGTGCCAGCTCCCAACCGGGACAGGGGTCCTACGAGCAGTACTTC; v_call: TRBV18; clone_size: .; d_call: TRBD1; j_call: TRBJ2-7
cdr3_aa: CASSLSGSYEQYF; cdr3_nt: TGTGCCAGCAGCCTCAGCGGATCCTACGAGCAGTACTTC; v_call: TRBV7-3; clone_size: .; d_call: .; j_call: TRBJ2-7
cdr3_aa: CASSLSSGGRHSPLHF; cdr3_nt: TGTGCCAGCAGTTTATCCTCGGGGGGGAGACACTCACCCCTCCACTTT; v_call: TRBV27; clone_size: .; d_call: .; j_call: TRBJ1-6
cdr3_aa: CASSSGTPWGTEAFF; cdr3_nt: TGTGCCAGCAGTTCCGGGACACCCTGGGGCACTGAAGCTTTCTTT; v_call: TRBV6-5; clone_size: .; d_call: .; j_call: TRBJ1-1
cdr3_aa: CASSGGGSLYEQYF; cdr3_nt: TGTGCCAGCAGTGGCGGAGGGTCCCTGTACGAGCAGTACTTC; v_call: TRBV6-1; clone_size: .; d_call: .; j_call: TRBJ2-7
cdr3_aa: CASSSADRDQETQYF; cdr3_nt: TGTGCCAGCAGCTCCGCCGACAGGGACCAAGAGACCCAGTACTTC; v_call: TRBV7-6; clone_size: .; d_call: TRBD1; j_call: TRBJ2-5
cdr3_aa: CASSYSLNTGELFF; cdr3_nt: TGTGCCAGCAGTTATAGCTTGAACACCGGGGAGCTGTTTTTT; v_call: TRBV6-5; clone_size: .; d_call: .; j_call: TRBJ2-2
cdr3_aa: CSVGTGLNTEAFF; cdr3_nt: TGCAGCGTTGGGACAGGATTGAACACTGAAGCTTTCTTT; v_call: TRBV29-1; clone_size: .; d_call: TRBD1; j_call: TRBJ1-1
cdr3_aa: CASSLESLLAGGAYNEQFF; cdr3_nt: TGTGCCAGCAGCTTAGAGTCCCTTCTAGCGGGGGGGGCCTACAATGAGCAGTTCTTC; v_call: TRBV7-8; clone_size: .; d_call: TRBD2; j_call: TRBJ2-1
cdr3_aa: CASSGTGGALAKNIQYF; cdr3_nt: TGTGCCAGCAGTGGCACAGGAGGGGCGCTAGCCAAAAACATTCAGTACTTC; v_call: TRBV2; clone_size: once; d_call: .; j_call: TRBJ2-4